The rows below give T cell receptor beta chains drawn from one sample of a study of graft-versus-host responses after intestinal transplantation. Data came from immunoSEQ multiplex PCR; TCRdb stores just in-frame clones and leaves some out. The table includes roughly 45,000 clones, about 95% detected once. Sequenced here: PBMCs, sampled approximately 350 days after intestinal transplant. The receptors stem from a human patient who received an intestinal transplant, so some T cells may come from the graft donor. CDR3s include the opening cysteine and the closing phenylalanine or tryptophan. D genes are given only for firm matches. For some rows the clone size is stated as once, few or many, or as a class when expanded; others skip it.

v_call: TRBV25-1
clone_size: .
d_call: .
j_call: TRBJ2-7
cdr3_aa: CASSEYDGAYEQYF
cdr3_nt: TGTGCCAGCAGTGAATATGACGGAGCCTACGAGCAGTACTTC

v_call: TRBV6-6
clone_size: .
d_call: .
j_call: TRBJ1-6
cdr3_aa: CASKDSSYNSPLHF
cdr3_nt: TGTGCCAGCAAGGACAGCTCCTATAATTCACCCCTCCACTTT

v_call: TRBV6-1
clone_size: once
d_call: .
j_call: TRBJ1-2
cdr3_aa: CASSSRGSWSYGYTF
cdr3_nt: TGTGCCAGCAGTTCTCGGGGGAGCTGGAGCTATGGCTACACCTTC

v_call: TRBV27
clone_size: once
d_call: TRBD1
j_call: TRBJ2-7
cdr3_aa: CASSFPTGDDRNSYEQYF
cdr3_nt: TGTGCCAGCAGTTTCCCGACAGGGGACGACCGGAACTCCTACGAGCAGTACTTC

v_call: TRBV5-1
clone_size: .
d_call: .
j_call: TRBJ1-6
cdr3_aa: CASSLNGFRSYNSPLHF
cdr3_nt: TGCGCCAGCAGCTTAAACGGTTTTCGCTCCTATAATTCACCCCTCCACTTT

v_call: TRBV13
clone_size: .
d_call: .
j_call: TRBJ2-1
cdr3_aa: CASSPLGNEQFF
cdr3_nt: TGTGCCAGCAGCCCTCTTGGCAATGAGCAGTTCTTC

v_call: TRBV6-6
clone_size: .
d_call: TRBD2
j_call: TRBJ2-3
cdr3_aa: CASSPVGTRGDTQYF
cdr3_nt: TGTGCCAGCAGTCCGGTGGGGACTAGGGGAGATACGCAGTATTTT

v_call: TRBV12-2
clone_size: .
d_call: .
j_call: TRBJ2-5
cdr3_aa: CASRLGGLAGSQETQYF
cdr3_nt: TGTGCAAGTCGCTTAGGGGGTCTAGCGGGGTCCCAAGAGACCCAGTACTTC

v_call: TRBV7-9
clone_size: .
d_call: TRBD2
j_call: TRBJ2-1
cdr3_aa: CASSTRTSGVYNEQFF
cdr3_nt: TGTGCCAGCAGCACCAGGACTAGCGGGGTGTACAATGAGCAGTTCTTC

v_call: TRBV28
clone_size: .
d_call: .
j_call: TRBJ1-2
cdr3_aa: CASSPDRSNGGYTF
cdr3_nt: TGTGCCAGCAGCCCCGACAGGAGTAATGGTGGCTACACCTTC

v_call: TRBV10-3
clone_size: .
d_call: TRBD1
j_call: TRBJ1-1
cdr3_aa: CAISETGGTEAFF
cdr3_nt: TGTGCCATCAGCGAAACAGGGGGCACTGAAGCTTTCTTT

v_call: TRBV6-6
clone_size: once
d_call: .
j_call: TRBJ2-3
cdr3_aa: CASSWGEGLGDTQYF
cdr3_nt: TGTGCCAGCAGTTGGGGCGAGGGTTTGGGAGATACGCAGTATTTT

v_call: TRBV6-1
clone_size: .
d_call: .
j_call: TRBJ2-1
cdr3_aa: CASRVGDSYNEQFF
cdr3_nt: TGTGCCAGCAGGGTGGGGGATAGCTACAATGAGCAGTTCTTC

v_call: TRBV5-1
clone_size: .
d_call: .
j_call: TRBJ2-2
cdr3_aa: CASSLSGTGELFF
cdr3_nt: TGCGCCAGCAGCTTGTCGGGCACCGGGGAGCTGTTTTTT

v_call: TRBV6-6
clone_size: .
d_call: .
j_call: TRBJ2-5
cdr3_aa: CASSYLLTEQETQYF
cdr3_nt: TGTGCCAGCAGTTACTTGCTGACAGAACAAGAGACCCAGTACTTC

v_call: TRBV7-9
clone_size: .
d_call: .
j_call: TRBJ2-2
cdr3_aa: CASSSDSTGELFF
cdr3_nt: TGTGCCAGCAGCTCAGATTCCACCGGGGAGCTGTTTTTT

v_call: TRBV28
clone_size: .
d_call: .
j_call: TRBJ1-4
cdr3_aa: CAIRESSSGEKLFF
cdr3_nt: TGTGCCATAAGAGAATCCTCCTCGGGTGAAAAACTGTTTTTT

v_call: TRBV23-1
clone_size: .
d_call: .
j_call: TRBJ1-5
cdr3_aa: CASSHLTPRDGQPQHF
cdr3_nt: TGCGCCAGCAGTCACTTGACCCCTCGGGACGGTCAGCCCCAGCATTTT

v_call: TRBV13
clone_size: once
d_call: TRBD1
j_call: TRBJ2-2
cdr3_aa: CASSYRGQGAAGELFF
cdr3_nt: TGTGCCAGCAGCTACCGGGGACAGGGGGCCGCCGGGGAGCTGTTTTTT

v_call: TRBV29-1
clone_size: once
d_call: TRBD1
j_call: TRBJ2-7
cdr3_aa: CSVDNGQGYEQYF
cdr3_nt: TGCAGCGTTGACAATGGACAGGGCTACGAGCAGTACTTC

v_call: TRBV28
clone_size: .
d_call: .
j_call: TRBJ2-7
cdr3_aa: CASSLLLPGVHEQYF
cdr3_nt: TGTGCCAGCAGTTTATTACTCCCTGGCGTCCACGAGCAGTACTTC

v_call: TRBV30
clone_size: .
d_call: .
j_call: TRBJ1-4
cdr3_aa: CAWSLPGHIRETGEKLFF
cdr3_nt: TGTGCCTGGAGTCTCCCGGGACATATTAGAGAAACGGGGGAAAAACTGTTTTTT

v_call: TRBV5-4
clone_size: .
d_call: .
j_call: TRBJ2-5
cdr3_aa: CASSWERQETQYF
cdr3_nt: TGTGCCAGCAGCTGGGAGCGGCAAGAGACCCAGTACTTC

v_call: TRBV12-5
clone_size: .
d_call: .
j_call: TRBJ1-1
cdr3_aa: CASVDNTEAFF
cdr3_nt: TGTGCTAGTGTTGACAACACTGAAGCTTTCTTT

v_call: TRBV30
clone_size: .
d_call: TRBD2
j_call: TRBJ2-3
cdr3_aa: CAWSKGTSGVTDTQYF
cdr3_nt: TGTGCCTGGAGTAAAGGGACTAGCGGCGTCACAGATACGCAGTATTTT

v_call: TRBV29-1
clone_size: .
d_call: TRBD1
j_call: TRBJ2-7
cdr3_aa: CSVEAPTGAYEQYF
cdr3_nt: TGCAGCGTTGAAGCCCCGACAGGGGCCTACGAGCAGTACTTC

v_call: TRBV11-1
clone_size: .
d_call: .
j_call: TRBJ1-1
cdr3_aa: CASSFPGGTEAFF
cdr3_nt: TGTGCCAGCAGCTTTCCGGGGGGCACTGAAGCTTTCTTT

v_call: TRBV5-1
clone_size: .
d_call: .
j_call: TRBJ2-7
cdr3_aa: CASSRHSRVLNYEQYF
cdr3_nt: TGCGCCAGCAGTCGCCACTCTAGGGTCCTGAATTACGAGCAGTACTTC

v_call: TRBV6-5
clone_size: .
d_call: TRBD1
j_call: TRBJ2-7
cdr3_aa: CASSPMTGAYEQYF
cdr3_nt: TGTGCCAGCAGTCCAATGACAGGGGCCTACGAGCAGTACTTC

v_call: TRBV11-2
clone_size: .
d_call: .
j_call: TRBJ2-2
cdr3_aa: CASSLEGGGELFF
cdr3_nt: TGTGCCAGCAGCTTAGAGGGCGGAGGGGAGCTGTTTTTT

v_call: TRBV9
clone_size: .
d_call: TRBD1
j_call: TRBJ1-2
cdr3_aa: CASSGGQGGGYTF
cdr3_nt: TGTGCCAGCAGCGGGGGACAGGGAGGCGGCTACACCTTC

v_call: TRBV5-6
clone_size: .
d_call: .
j_call: TRBJ1-4
cdr3_aa: CASSFGTGGEKLFF
cdr3_nt: TGTGCCAGCAGCTTCGGGACCGGCGGTGAAAAACTGTTTTTT

v_call: TRBV18
clone_size: .
d_call: TRBD2
j_call: TRBJ2-2
cdr3_aa: CASSPPRLAGESGELFF
cdr3_nt: TGTGCCAGCTCACCCCCACGACTAGCGGGAGAAAGCGGGGAGCTGTTTTTT

v_call: TRBV6-1
clone_size: .
d_call: .
j_call: TRBJ1-4
cdr3_aa: CASKRGGADEKLFF
cdr3_nt: TGTGCCAGCAAGCGGGGAGGGGCAGATGAAAAACTGTTTTTT

v_call: TRBV5-6
clone_size: .
d_call: .
j_call: TRBJ1-6
cdr3_aa: CASSESSPSSYNSPLHF
cdr3_nt: TGTGCCAGCAGCGAGAGCAGTCCGAGCTCCTATAATTCACCCCTCCACTTT

v_call: TRBV7-3
clone_size: once
d_call: TRBD2
j_call: TRBJ2-7
cdr3_aa: CASSPGTSGNEQYF
cdr3_nt: TGTGCCAGCAGCCCCGGGACTAGCGGGAACGAGCAGTACTTC